Given below is one T cell receptor (beta chain) in context. The data derive from a study of blood T cell repertoires in COVID-19. Overall study context: Acute and convalescent COVID-19 specimens originated in the United States, Italy and Spain. Nucleic acid was either cDNA or gDNA, and it came from T cells, B-cell-depleted T cells, or PBMCs.

In the original processing: Nucleated cell number was recorded as an estimate derived from reference gene primer amplification. Produced via immunoSEQ multiplex PCR; TCRdb's table is partial and in-frame only. D and trimming were read from the DNA, whereas the V and J calls and clone size are those reported in that table. The sample holds about 74,000 clones, 84% seen once. Trimming left V 4 bases short and J 3 bases short, with 13 bases between. The V gene's germline CDR1 is SGHVS and CDR2 FQNEAQ. The CDR3 spans 14 residues. The V gene is TRBV7-8, the J gene TRBJ2-7; D may be TRBD2 (6 bases). This TCR was recovered from a human donor in a cohort sampled during active COVID-19. Sequenced: peripheral blood. CDR3 protein: CASSSPGTYYEQYF. The CDR3 DNA reads as TGTGCCAGCAGCTCCCCCGGGACTTACTACGAGCAGTACTTC.